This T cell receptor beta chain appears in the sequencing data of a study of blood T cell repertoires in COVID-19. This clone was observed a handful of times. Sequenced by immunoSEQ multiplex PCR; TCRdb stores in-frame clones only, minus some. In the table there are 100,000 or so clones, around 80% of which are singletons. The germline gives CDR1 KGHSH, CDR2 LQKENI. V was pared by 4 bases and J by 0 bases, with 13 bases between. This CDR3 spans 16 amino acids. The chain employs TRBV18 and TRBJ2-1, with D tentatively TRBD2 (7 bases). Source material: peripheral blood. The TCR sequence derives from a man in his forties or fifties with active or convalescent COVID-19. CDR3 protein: CASSQTGRGSYNEQFF. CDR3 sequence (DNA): TGTGCCAGCTCACAAACAGGGAGGGGCTCCTACAATGAGCAGTTCTTC.